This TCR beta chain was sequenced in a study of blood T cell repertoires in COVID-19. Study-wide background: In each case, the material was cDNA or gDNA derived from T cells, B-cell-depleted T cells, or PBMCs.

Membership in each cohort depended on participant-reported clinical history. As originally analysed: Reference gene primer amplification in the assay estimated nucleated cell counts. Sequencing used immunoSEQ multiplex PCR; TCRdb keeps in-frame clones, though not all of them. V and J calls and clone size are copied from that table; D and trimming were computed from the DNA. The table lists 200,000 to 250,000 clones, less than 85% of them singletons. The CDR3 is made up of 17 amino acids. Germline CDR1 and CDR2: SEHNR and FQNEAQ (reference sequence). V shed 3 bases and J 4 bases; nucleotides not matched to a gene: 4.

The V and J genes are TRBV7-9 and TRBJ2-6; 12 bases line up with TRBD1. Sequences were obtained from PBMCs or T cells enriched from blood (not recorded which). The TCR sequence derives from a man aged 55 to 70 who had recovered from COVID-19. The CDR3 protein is CASSFVGQGAGANVLTF. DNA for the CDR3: TGTGCCAGCAGCTTTGTGGGACAGGGGGCCGGGGCCAACGTCCTGACTTTC.